Shown below are 2 T cell receptor beta chains from a single sample sequenced in a study of beta chain features in type 1 diabetes. Expressed TCRB transcripts were sequenced because the isolated RNA had all been reverse transcribed beforehand. Assay: immunoSEQ multiplex PCR; the TCRdb copy retains only in-frame clones and omits some. Seen here are under 200,000 clones, less than 9.5% observed once, and the top ten hold approximately 2.3%. The material sequenced was central memory CD4+ T cells from blood. The receptors derive from a woman aged 18 to 35 in good health.

This clone was counted between two and nine times. The rearrangement links TRBV6-5 to TRBJ2-3; the D gene is possibly TRBD2 (6 bases). The CDR3 runs to 14 residues. CDR1 MNHEY and CDR2 SVGAGI come from the germline V gene. Trimming pared 5 bases from V and 5 bases from J, leaving 14 bases between. CDR3 sequence (DNA): TGTGCCAGCAGTGCCTCGGCCGGGAGAGATACGCAGTATTTT. Its protein is CASSASAGRDTQYF.

The chain carries TRBV4-3 and TRBJ2-3; unclear D gene. Germline lookup yields CDR1 LGHNA and CDR2 YSLEER. V lost 1 base to trimming and J lost 3 bases, with 11 bases between them. The CDR3 has 15 residues. The DNA for the CDR3 is TGCGCCAGCAGCCAAGGATTAGTTAGAACAGATACGCAGTATTTT. Translation gives CASSQGLVRTDTQYF.